A single sample is the source of the 20 T cell receptor beta chains below, sequenced in a study of blood T cell repertoires in COVID-19. Generated by immunoSEQ multiplex PCR, the TCRdb table keeps only in-frame clones and is missing some. The sample carries 90,000 or so clones, 70% to 90% recorded once. The sample was peripheral blood. The receptors derive from a man in his 60s with acute or convalescent COVID-19.

The chain couples TRBV14 to TRBJ2-3; TRBD2 matches 9 bases. This CDR3 has 17 residues. The J segment lost 0 bases and the V segment lost 2 bases, leaving 6 bases of the junction unmatched. CDR1 is SGHDN, CDR2 FVKESK, per germline. The CDR3 nucleotides read TGTGCCAGCAGCCAATATAGCGGGAGTTTCAGCACAGATACGCAGTATTTT. Protein: CASSQYSGSFSTDTQYF. The full variable domain, rest sourced from reference TRBV14 and TRBJ2-3, is EAGVTQFPSHSVIEKGQTVTLRCDPISGHDNLYWYRRVMGKEIKFLLHFVKESKQDESGMPNNRFLAERTGGTYSTLKVQPAELEDSGVYFCASSQYSGSFSTDTQYFGPGTRLTVL.

The V gene is TRBV6-1, the J gene TRBJ1-2; perhaps TRBD1 as D (5 bases). Per the germline V gene, CDR1 is MNHNS and CDR2 is SASEGT. This CDR3 is built from 16 residues. Between the trimmed V and J ends, which lost 5 bases and 3 bases, there was a span of 19 bases. As DNA, the CDR3 is TGTGCCAGCAGTCAAGAACGGGGGGTTGTTTACTATGGCTACACCTTC. Protein sequence: CASSQERGVVYYGYTF.

This clone appeared once. The chain links TRBV25-1 to TRBJ2-6; 9 bases align to TRBD1. Germline V gene sequence: CDR1 MGHDK, CDR2 SYGVNS. The ends lost 4 bases at V and 2 bases at J; junction bases unmatched: 9. The CDR3 contains 18 residues. CDR3 in DNA: TGTGCCAGCAGTGGGACCCGGGACAGGGTAGCTGGGGCCAACGTCCTGACTTTC. This translates into CASSGTRDRVAGANVLTF.

This chain joins TRBV5-1 and TRBJ2-2, with 9 nucleotides matching TRBD1. The CDR3 contains 16 residues. Germline lookup yields CDR1 SGHRS and CDR2 YFSETQ. Trimming took 4 bases from V and 6 from J; bases not matched to a gene: 10. The CDR3 nucleotides read TGCGCCAGCAGCCAAACGGGACAGGGATTGCCCGGGGAGCTGTTTTTT. Its translation is CASSQTGQGLPGELFF. Full variable domain (rest looked up from reference TRBV5-1 and TRBJ2-2): KAGVTQTPRYLIKTRGQQVTLSCSPISGHRSVSWYQQTPGQGLQFLFEYFSETQRNKGNFPGRFSGRQFSNSRSEMNVSTLELGDSALYLCASSQTGQGLPGELFFGEGSRLTVL.

The chain is built from TRBV19 and TRBJ2-5; possibly TRBD1 for D (6 bases). V was pared by 6 bases and J by 2 bases, with 10 bases between. Germline CDR1 LNHDA, CDR2 SQIVND (reference sequence). The CDR3 is made up of 13 amino acids. In DNA, the CDR3 is TGTGCCAGTAGCGACACAGGGCAAGAGACCCAGTACTTC. Residues: CASSDTGQETQYF.

This clone was recorded a few times. J is TRBJ1-5 and V is TRBV19; D unclear. The CDR3 has 12 amino acids. V lost 1 base to trimming and J lost 6 bases, with 4 bases between them. Germline V gene lookup returns CDR1 LNHDA and CDR2 SQIVND (reference sequence). The DNA of the CDR3 is TGTGCCAGTAGTATAGGTCTTCAGCCCCAGCATTTT. Encoded protein: CASSIGLQPQHF.

This chain uses TRBV7-9 with TRBJ2-7, with D possibly TRBD2 on 6 matching bases. With 5 bases removed from V and 3 bases from J, the gap between germline ends came to 23 bases. In germline, CDR1 is SEHNR, CDR2 FQNEAQ (reference sequence). The CDR3 covers 17 residues. The CDR3 coding sequence is TGTGCCAGCAGCCCCCGGGGATCCGGGAGAGATTTCTACGAGCAGTACTTC. It yields the protein CASSPRGSGRDFYEQYF. The variable domain in full, completed from reference TRBV7-9 and TRBJ2-7, reads DTGVSQNPRHKITKRGQNVTFRCDPISEHNRLYWYRQTLGQGPEFLTYFQNEAQLEKSRLLSDRFSAERPKGSFSTLEIQRTEQGDSAMYLCASSPRGSGRDFYEQYFGPGTRLTVT.

This chain joins TRBV16 and TRBJ1-5; possibly TRBD1 for D (5 bases). From germline, CDR1 is KGHSY and CDR2 FQNENV. CDR3 size: 13 residues. Trimming cost V 2 bases and J 7 bases, with 9 bases left between them. CDR3 in amino acids: CASSQDQGQPQHF. In nucleotides, the CDR3 is TGTGCCAGCAGCCAAGACCAGGGACAGCCCCAGCATTTT.

The V call is TRBV7-8, the J call TRBJ2-7, with 9 bases matching TRBD1. The germline V gene encodes CDR1 SGHVS and CDR2 FQNEAQ. The CDR3 totals 14 residues. The V gene end was trimmed by 2 bases and the J gene end by 2 bases; junction bases not matched to a gene: 1. CDR3 protein: CASSLRQGAYEQYF. The CDR3 coding sequence is TGTGCCAGCAGCTTAAGACAGGGGGCCTACGAGCAGTACTTC.

In the case of this clone: Within the sample, other DNA sequences also encode this same CDR3. This chain joins TRBV5-6 and TRBJ1-5; TRBD1 matches at 10 bases. Germline V gives CDR1 SGHDT, CDR2 YYEEEE. V shed 2 bases and J 2 bases; nucleotides not matched to a gene: 1. This CDR3 spans 15 amino acids. CDR3 nucleotides: TGTGCCAGCAGCTTTGGGACAGGGGGCAATCAGCCCCAGCATTTT. Residues: CASSFGTGGNQPQHF.

In its sample, this clone was seen a few times. The rearrangement joins TRBV5-4 to TRBJ2-7; TRBD2 matches 11 bases. The CDR3 extends over 16 amino acids. The J segment lost 1 base and the V segment lost 1 base, leaving 4 bases of the junction unmatched. Germline CDR1 reads SGHNT; CDR2 reads YYREEE (reference sequence). In nucleotides, the CDR3 is TGTGCCAGCAGCTTGCCGGGACTAGCGGCATCCTACGAGCAGTACTTC. Its translation: CASSLPGLAASYEQYF.

The CDR3 is CAWRPGNSGANVLTF. CDR3 bases: TGTGCCTGGCGTCCAGGGAACTCTGGGGCCAACGTCCTGACTTTC. This rearrangement joins TRBV30 to TRBJ2-6; weak D call: TRBD1 (5 bases). V was trimmed by 5 bases and J by 0 bases, leaving 11 bases between them. This CDR3 has 15 amino acids. The germline gives CDR1 GTSNPN, CDR2 SVGIG (reference sequence).

This rearrangement joins TRBV4-1 to TRBJ1-4; D uncertain. V was pared by 1 base and J by 8 bases, with 14 bases between. This CDR3 comprises 15 residues. In germline, CDR1 is MGHRA, CDR2 YSYEKL. The CDR3 DNA reads as TGCGCCAGCAGCCAAGGTGCGGCCCGTACCGAAAAACTGTTTTTT. Protein: CASSQGAARTEKLFF.

The gene calls are TRBV3-1 (or the pseudogene TRBV3-2) and TRBJ1-3, with a weak D call TRBD1 (5 bases). Trimming stripped 0 bases from V and 3 bases from J, with 9 bases between. This CDR3 spans 15 amino acids. Germline values: CDR1 LGHDT, CDR2 YNNKEL (reference sequence). Here the CDR3 reads CASSQDGRDGNTIYF. The CDR3 DNA sequence: TGTGCCAGCAGCCAAGATGGCAGGGATGGAAACACCATATATTTT.

The rearrangement joins TRBV5-1 to TRBJ2-7; D possibly corresponds to TRBD2 (6 bases). Germline V gene data show CDR1 as SGHRS and CDR2 as YFSETQ. The CDR3 runs to 14 residues. The V gene lost 5 bases and the J gene lost 4 bases, with 16 bases spanning the gap. The CDR3 spells CASRVGGSGYEQYF. In DNA, the CDR3 is TGCGCCAGCAGGGTTGGGGGGTCGGGTTACGAGCAGTACTTC.

This clone was recorded a few times. The V and J genes are TRBV27 and TRBJ1-6; 8 bases are shared with TRBD1. The V gene end was trimmed by 3 bases and the J gene end by 0 bases; junction bases not matched to a gene: 7. The CDR3 has 18 amino acids. Germline V gene data show CDR1 as MNHEY and CDR2 as SMNVEV (reference sequence). DNA for the CDR3: TGTGCCAGCAGTTTTTCAGGGGGCCCGAGCTCCTATAATTCACCCCTCCACTTT. Translation: CASSFSGGPSSYNSPLHF.

V usage is TRBV7-9 and J usage is TRBJ1-1; D not certain. Germline V lookup: CDR1 SEHNR, CDR2 FQNEAQ (reference sequence). V shed 4 bases and J shed 2 bases, with 2 bases lying between them. This CDR3 has 11 residues. The CDR3 region has the DNA TGTGCCAGCAGCTCTAACACTGAAGCTTTCTTT. Protein: CASSSNTEAFF.

This clone was detected only once. V and J are TRBV3-1 (or the pseudogene TRBV3-2) and TRBJ2-7, with 8 bases identical to TRBD2. The junction had 10 bases not matched to a gene; V was cut back by 8 bases and J by 7 bases. The CDR3 spans 13 residues. Looked up from germline, CDR1 is LGHDT and CDR2 is YNNKEL (reference sequence). The DNA of the CDR3 is TGTGCCAGCCGCCGTGCGGGGGGCGAGGAGCAGTACTTC. Encoded protein: CASRRAGGEEQYF.

V gene TRBV7-2 combines with J gene TRBJ1-1; D uncertain. Germline V CDR1 and CDR2: SGHTA, FQGNSA. V gave up 1 base and J gave up 9 bases, with 9 bases separating them. The CDR3 length is 12 residues. The CDR3 DNA is TGTGCCAGCAGCTTAGTTACAGATAAAGCTTTCTTT. Protein: CASSLVTDKAFF.

This sequence joins TRBV19 and TRBJ1-2; 7 bases are shared with TRBD1. Germline V lookup: CDR1 LNHDA, CDR2 SQIVND (reference sequence). The V and J ends lost 6 bases and 3 bases, in that order; junction bases with no gene match: 4. CDR3 length: 13 amino acids. CDR3 bases: TGTGCCAGTAGAGACAGGGCTTACTATGGCTACACCTTC. Protein product: CASRDRAYYGYTF.